This entry concerns a single T cell receptor (beta chain). Its antigen is undetermined. Combining a sample-barcoded 5' primer with a J-beta primer mix, a second PCR ran for roughly 7 to 12 cycles. In TCRdb, the 5' RACE reads were re-called with MiXCR into one record per CDR3 protein. Of about 570,000 distinct CDR3 sequences listed, about 25% are singletons. There are 13 residues in the CDR3. V was shortened by 1 base and J by 6 bases, with 9 bases between the two germline ends. CDR1 and CDR2 from the germline V gene are SGHRS and YFSETQ. The data belong to a study of blood T cells in healthy people across ages. Study conclusions and caveats: Long-lived donors had more naive CD4+ cells and higher diversity than aged donors. Roughly linearly, TCR beta diversity per million T cells fell as age increased. Researchers report that TCR beta diversity correlated strongly with naive T cell percentage.

The V call is TRBV5-1, the J call TRBJ2-3; D possibly corresponds to TRBD2 (5 bases). This clonotype originated in a woman in her seventies in good health. Material: blood. DNA of the CDR3: TGCGCCAGCAGCTTGCGGGGAAGGGATACGCAGTATTTT. Its protein is CASSLRGRDTQYF.